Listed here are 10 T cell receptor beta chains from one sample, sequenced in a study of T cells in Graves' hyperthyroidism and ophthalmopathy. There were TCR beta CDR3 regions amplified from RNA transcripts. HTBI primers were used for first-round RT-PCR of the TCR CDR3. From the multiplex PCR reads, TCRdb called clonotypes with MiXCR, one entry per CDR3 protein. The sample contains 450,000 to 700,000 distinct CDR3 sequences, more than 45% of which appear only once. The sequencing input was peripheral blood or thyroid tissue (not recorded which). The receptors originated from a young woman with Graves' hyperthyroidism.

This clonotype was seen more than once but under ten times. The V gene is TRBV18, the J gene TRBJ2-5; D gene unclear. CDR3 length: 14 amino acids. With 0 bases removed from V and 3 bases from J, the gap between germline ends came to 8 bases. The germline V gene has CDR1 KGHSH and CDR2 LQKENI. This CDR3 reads CASSPPAKKETQYF. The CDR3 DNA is TGTGCCAGCTCACCACCGGCAAAGAAAGAGACCCAGTACTTC.

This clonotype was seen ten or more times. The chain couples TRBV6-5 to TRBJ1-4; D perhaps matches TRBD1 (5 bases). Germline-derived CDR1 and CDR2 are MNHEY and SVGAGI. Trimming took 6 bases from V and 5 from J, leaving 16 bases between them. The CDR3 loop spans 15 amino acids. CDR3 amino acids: CASSSPGRENEKLFF. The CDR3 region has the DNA TGTGCCAGCAGCTCGCCGGGACGGGAAAATGAAAAACTGTTTTTT.

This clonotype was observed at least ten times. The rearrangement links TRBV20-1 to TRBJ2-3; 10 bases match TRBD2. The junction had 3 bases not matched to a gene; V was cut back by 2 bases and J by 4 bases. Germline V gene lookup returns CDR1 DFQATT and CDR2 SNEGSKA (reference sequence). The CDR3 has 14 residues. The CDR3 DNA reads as TGCAGTGCTAGAAATAGCGGGAGGTCAGATACGCAGTATTTT. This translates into CSARNSGRSDTQYF.

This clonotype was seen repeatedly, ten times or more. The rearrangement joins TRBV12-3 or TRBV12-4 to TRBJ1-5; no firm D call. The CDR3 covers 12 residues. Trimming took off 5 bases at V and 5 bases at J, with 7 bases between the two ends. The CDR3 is CASSPEHQPQHF. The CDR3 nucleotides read TGTGCCAGCAGTCCAGAGCATCAGCCCCAGCATTTT.

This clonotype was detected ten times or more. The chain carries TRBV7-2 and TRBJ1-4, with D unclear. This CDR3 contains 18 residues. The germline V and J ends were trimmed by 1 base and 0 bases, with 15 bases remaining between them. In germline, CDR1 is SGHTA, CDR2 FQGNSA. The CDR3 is CASSLVALDTATNEKLFF. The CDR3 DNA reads TGTGCCAGCAGCTTAGTGGCCCTAGACACAGCAACTAATGAAAAACTGTTTTTT.

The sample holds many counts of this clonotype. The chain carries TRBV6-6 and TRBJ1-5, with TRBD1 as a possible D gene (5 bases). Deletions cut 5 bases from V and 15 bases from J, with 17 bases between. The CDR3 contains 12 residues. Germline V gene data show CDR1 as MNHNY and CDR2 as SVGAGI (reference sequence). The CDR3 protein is CASSETQDRGHF. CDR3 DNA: TGTGCCAGCAGTGAAACACAGGATAGGGGGCATTTT.

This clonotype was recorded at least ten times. CDR3 protein: CSAWGGTNSYEQYF. The CDR3 DNA reads TGCAGCGCCTGGGGCGGGACTAACTCCTACGAGCAGTACTTC. The chain is built from TRBV29-1 and TRBJ2-7, with 7 bases matching TRBD2. CDR1 SQVTM and CDR2 ANQGSEA come from the germline V gene. V was clipped by 7 bases and J by 0 bases; unmatched bases: 9. CDR3 length: 14 residues.

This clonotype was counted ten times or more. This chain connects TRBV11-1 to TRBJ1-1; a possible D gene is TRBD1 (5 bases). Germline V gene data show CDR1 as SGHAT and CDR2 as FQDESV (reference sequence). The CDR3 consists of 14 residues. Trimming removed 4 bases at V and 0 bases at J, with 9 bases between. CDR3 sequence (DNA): TGTGCCAGCAGCTGGGGGATTTTGAACACTGAAGCTTTCTTT. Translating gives CASSWGILNTEAFF.

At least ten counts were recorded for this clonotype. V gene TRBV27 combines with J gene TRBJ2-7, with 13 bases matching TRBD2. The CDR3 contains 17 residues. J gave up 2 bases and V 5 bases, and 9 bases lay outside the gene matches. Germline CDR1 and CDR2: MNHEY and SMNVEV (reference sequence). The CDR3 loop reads CASSPPGLAGATYEQYF. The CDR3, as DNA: TGTGCCAGCAGTCCCCCTGGACTAGCGGGAGCCACCTACGAGCAGTACTTC.

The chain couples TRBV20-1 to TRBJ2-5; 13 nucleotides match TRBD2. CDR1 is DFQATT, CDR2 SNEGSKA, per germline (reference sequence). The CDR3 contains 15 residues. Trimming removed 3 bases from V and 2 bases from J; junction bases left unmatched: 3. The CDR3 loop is CSASELAGGQETQYF. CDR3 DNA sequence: TGCAGTGCTAGTGAACTAGCGGGAGGGCAAGAGACCCAGTACTTC.